The text below deals with one TCR beta chain. Germline loops: CDR1 KGHSH, CDR2 LQKENI. The CDR3 runs 16 residues. V lost 3 bases to trimming and J lost 2 bases; unmatched junction nucleotides: 6. Recipients boosted at about 4 weeks or about 12 weeks are pooled. The sample comes from a study of T cell responses to AZD1222 COVID-19 vaccine. Data came from immunoSEQ multiplex PCR; TCRdb stores just in-frame clones and leaves some out. The sample gives some 130,000 clones, about nine tenths of which show up once; about 9.9% is in the top ten. V usage is TRBV18 and J usage is TRBJ1-4; 7 bases align to TRBD1. The sample was peripheral blood, taken 28 days after the second AZD1222 dose. This TCR was recovered from an adult who received the AZD1222 COVID-19 vaccine. The CDR3 DNA sequence: TGTGCCAGCTCACCTCGACAGGGTTGGACTAATGAAAAACTGTTTTTT. Translation: CASSPRQGWTNEKLFF.